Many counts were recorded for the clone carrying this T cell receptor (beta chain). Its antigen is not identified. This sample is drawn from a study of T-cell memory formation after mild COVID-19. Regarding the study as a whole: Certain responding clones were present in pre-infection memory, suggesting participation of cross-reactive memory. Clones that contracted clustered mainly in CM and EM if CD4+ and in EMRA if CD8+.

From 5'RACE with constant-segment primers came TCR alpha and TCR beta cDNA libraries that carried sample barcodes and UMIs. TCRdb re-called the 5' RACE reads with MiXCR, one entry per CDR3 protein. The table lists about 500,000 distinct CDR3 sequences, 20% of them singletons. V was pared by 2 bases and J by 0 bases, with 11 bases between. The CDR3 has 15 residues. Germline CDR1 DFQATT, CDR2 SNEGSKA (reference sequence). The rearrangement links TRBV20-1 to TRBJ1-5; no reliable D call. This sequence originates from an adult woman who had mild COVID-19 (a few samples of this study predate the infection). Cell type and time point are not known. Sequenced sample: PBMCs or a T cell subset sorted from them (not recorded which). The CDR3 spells CSARIGLNSNQPQHF. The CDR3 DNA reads TGCAGTGCTAGAATCGGACTTAATAGCAATCAGCCCCAGCATTTT.